This T cell receptor (beta chain) was observed in a study of memory CD4+ T cells and cytomegalovirus serostatus. Study at large: Donors were healthy Belgian adults, 9 or 10 CMV seropositive and fewer than 30 seronegative.

Method: immunoSEQ multiplex PCR; TCRdb's copy keeps in-frame clones and lacks some. This sample yields about 96,000 clones, of which around 80% are seen a single time; less than 4.5% belongs to the top ten. V lost 7 bases to trimming and J lost 4 bases, with 16 bases between them. Per germline, CDR1 SQVTM and CDR2 ANQGSEA. The CDR3 is 13 amino acids. The table lists this clone with a count of one. Single viable CD3+CD4+CD8-CD45RO+ cells were sorted as the memory CD4+ T cells. V gene TRBV29-1 combines with J gene TRBJ1-1; D is possibly TRBD1 (6 bases). What was sequenced was memory CD4+ T cells from blood. This TCR was sampled from an adult in good health and CMV-seropositive. CDR3 region: CSAQGQESTEAFF. The CDR3 DNA reads as TGCAGCGCCCAGGGGCAGGAGAGCACTGAAGCTTTCTTT.